These T cell receptor beta chains were read from a single sample in a study of T cells in Graves' hyperthyroidism and ophthalmopathy. TCRdb re-analysed the multiplex PCR reads in MiXCR, keeping a single row per CDR3 protein. The sample holds about 500,000 distinct CDR3 sequences, around 15% seen once. Material for sequencing was blood. These receptors were obtained from a woman younger than 30 with Graves' hyperthyroidism. CDR3s include the opening cysteine and the closing phenylalanine or tryptophan. Each record gives: J gene, CDR3 length, V gene, D gene, clone size, CDR3 protein, CDR3 DNA. The D gene is left open where the match is weak. Where a row states a size, it is once, few, many or the class of an expanded clone; other rows omit it.

J gene: TRBJ1-1
CDR3 length: 16
V gene: TRBV10-3
D gene: .
clone size: .
CDR3 protein: CASISSTRAGRTEAFF
CDR3 DNA: TGTGCCAGCATCTCGTCCACTCGCGCCGGACGGACTGAAGCTTTCTTT

J gene: TRBJ2-2
CDR3 length: 16
V gene: TRBV11-2
D gene: .
clone size: many
CDR3 protein: CASSLVPRAVGGELFF
CDR3 DNA: TGTGCCAGCAGCTTAGTACCCAGGGCAGTCGGCGGGGAGCTGTTTTTT

J gene: TRBJ1-5
CDR3 length: 14
V gene: TRBV12-3/TRBV12-4
D gene: .
clone size: .
CDR3 protein: CASSLAGYTQPQHF
CDR3 DNA: TGTGCCAGCAGTTTGGCGGGGTATACTCAGCCCCAGCATTTT

J gene: TRBJ2-1
CDR3 length: 16
V gene: TRBV11-3
D gene: TRBD2
clone size: many
CDR3 protein: CASSPWTSGSAEEQFF
CDR3 DNA: TGTGCCAGCAGCCCGTGGACTAGCGGGAGTGCAGAGGAGCAGTTCTTC

J gene: TRBJ2-1
CDR3 length: 13
V gene: TRBV5-1
D gene: .
clone size: few
CDR3 protein: CASSWQPYNEQFF
CDR3 DNA: TGCGCCAGCAGCTGGCAGCCCTACAATGAGCAGTTCTTC

J gene: TRBJ2-2
CDR3 length: 15
V gene: TRBV24-1
D gene: .
clone size: few
CDR3 protein: CATSVHGRNTGELFF
CDR3 DNA: TGTGCCACCAGTGTTCACGGGAGGAACACCGGGGAGCTGTTTTTT

J gene: TRBJ1-1
CDR3 length: 12
V gene: TRBV29-1
D gene: .
clone size: many
CDR3 protein: CSGGHLNTEAFF
CDR3 DNA: TGCAGCGGAGGACACTTGAACACTGAAGCTTTCTTT

J gene: TRBJ2-2
CDR3 length: 14
V gene: TRBV6-2/TRBV6-3
D gene: .
clone size: many
CDR3 protein: CASTRGQATGELFF
CDR3 DNA: TGTGCCAGCACGCGGGGACAAGCCACCGGGGAGCTGTTTTTT

J gene: TRBJ2-3
CDR3 length: 15
V gene: TRBV6-1
D gene: .
clone size: few
CDR3 protein: CASESRAEGTDTQYF
CDR3 DNA: TGTGCCAGCGAGTCCAGGGCTGAGGGCACAGATACGCAGTATTTT

J gene: TRBJ1-4
CDR3 length: 14
V gene: TRBV4-1
D gene: TRBD1
clone size: .
CDR3 protein: CASNQGQNNEKLFF
CDR3 DNA: TGCGCCAGCAACCAGGGACAGAACAATGAAAAACTGTTTTTT

J gene: TRBJ1-4
CDR3 length: 16
V gene: TRBV12-3/TRBV12-4
D gene: TRBD1
clone size: many
CDR3 protein: CASSFLRTGGLEKLFF
CDR3 DNA: TGTGCCAGCAGTTTCCTCCGGACAGGGGGCCTTGAAAAACTGTTTTTT

J gene: TRBJ2-7
CDR3 length: 12
V gene: TRBV18
D gene: .
clone size: many
CDR3 protein: CASSPGDNEQYF
CDR3 DNA: TGTGCCAGCTCCCCCGGGGACAACGAGCAGTACTTC

J gene: TRBJ2-3
CDR3 length: 13
V gene: TRBV30
D gene: TRBD2
clone size: many
CDR3 protein: CAWLAGEADTQYF
CDR3 DNA: TGTGCCTGGTTGGCGGGAGAGGCAGATACGCAGTATTTT

J gene: TRBJ2-3
CDR3 length: 14
V gene: TRBV5-1
D gene: .
clone size: many
CDR3 protein: CASSLEAAGDTQYF
CDR3 DNA: TGCGCCAGCAGCTTGGAGGCTGCTGGAGATACGCAGTATTTT

J gene: TRBJ1-2
CDR3 length: 11
V gene: TRBV9
D gene: .
clone size: few
CDR3 protein: CASSVGVSYTF
CDR3 DNA: TGTGCCAGCAGCGTGGGGGTGAGCTACACCTTC

J gene: TRBJ2-7
CDR3 length: 14
V gene: TRBV28
D gene: TRBD1
clone size: .
CDR3 protein: CASSYSGQNTEQYF
CDR3 DNA: TGTGCCAGCAGTTACTCGGGACAGAATACCGAGCAGTACTTC

J gene: TRBJ1-1
CDR3 length: 15
V gene: TRBV12-3/TRBV12-4
D gene: .
clone size: few
CDR3 protein: CASSLSGPGNTEAFF
CDR3 DNA: TGTGCCAGCAGTTTATCTGGGCCAGGGAACACTGAAGCTTTCTTT

J gene: TRBJ1-1
CDR3 length: 16
V gene: TRBV10-3
D gene: .
clone size: many
CDR3 protein: CAISESRTLRNTEAFF
CDR3 DNA: TGTGCCATCAGTGAGTCGAGGACGTTAAGGAACACTGAAGCTTTCTTT

J gene: TRBJ2-3
CDR3 length: 18
V gene: TRBV12-3/TRBV12-4
D gene: TRBD2
clone size: many
CDR3 protein: CASSWVGTSGWQPDTQYF
CDR3 DNA: TGTGCCAGCAGTTGGGTGGGGACTAGCGGGTGGCAACCAGATACGCAGTATTTT

J gene: TRBJ2-3
CDR3 length: 14
V gene: TRBV5-1
D gene: .
clone size: .
CDR3 protein: CASSVTGTTDTQYF
CDR3 DNA: TGCGCCAGCAGCGTCACGGGAACCACAGATACGCAGTATTTT

J gene: TRBJ1-5
CDR3 length: 15
V gene: TRBV24-1
D gene: TRBD1
clone size: many
CDR3 protein: CATSDGTGGDQPQHF
CDR3 DNA: TGTGCCACCAGTGACGGGACAGGGGGCGATCAGCCCCAGCATTTT

J gene: TRBJ1-2
CDR3 length: 14
V gene: TRBV4-1
D gene: TRBD1
clone size: many
CDR3 protein: CASSQVAQGVGYTF
CDR3 DNA: TGCGCCAGCAGCCAGGTCGCGCAGGGGGTCGGCTACACCTTC

J gene: TRBJ2-1
CDR3 length: 15
V gene: TRBV12-3/TRBV12-4
D gene: .
clone size: many
CDR3 protein: CASSSRGSSYNEQFF
CDR3 DNA: TGTGCCAGCAGTTCCCGGGGGAGCTCCTACAATGAGCAGTTCTTC

J gene: TRBJ1-6
CDR3 length: 15
V gene: TRBV19
D gene: TRBD1
clone size: few
CDR3 protein: CASSPLRGQASPLHF
CDR3 DNA: TGTGCCAGTAGTCCTCTAAGGGGGCAGGCTTCACCCCTCCACTTT

J gene: TRBJ1-3
CDR3 length: 14
V gene: TRBV20-1
D gene: .
clone size: many
CDR3 protein: CSARTANSGNTIYF
CDR3 DNA: TGCAGTGCCAGGACGGCCAACTCTGGAAACACCATATATTTT

J gene: TRBJ1-6
CDR3 length: 16
V gene: TRBV7-3
D gene: .
clone size: .
CDR3 protein: CASSRRGPANNPPLHF
CDR3 DNA: TGTGCCAGCAGCCGACGAGGACCGGCCAATAATCCACCCCTCCACTTT

J gene: TRBJ2-3
CDR3 length: 14
V gene: TRBV2
D gene: .
clone size: medium-sized
CDR3 protein: CASSEALGTDTQYF
CDR3 DNA: TGTGCCAGCAGTGAGGCATTGGGCACAGATACGCAGTATTTT

J gene: TRBJ2-7
CDR3 length: 14
V gene: TRBV2
D gene: .
clone size: .
CDR3 protein: CASMLDLTGYEQYF
CDR3 DNA: TGTGCCAGCATGTTAGACTTGACGGGCTACGAGCAGTACTTC

J gene: TRBJ2-4
CDR3 length: 16
V gene: TRBV18
D gene: TRBD2
clone size: few
CDR3 protein: CASSPESGRTKNIQYF
CDR3 DNA: TGTGCCAGCTCACCGGAAAGCGGGAGGACCAAAAACATTCAGTACTTC

J gene: TRBJ2-7
CDR3 length: 18
V gene: TRBV4-1
D gene: .
clone size: few
CDR3 protein: CASSPFARQGGVSYEQYF
CDR3 DNA: TGCGCCAGCAGCCCATTCGCCAGACAGGGAGGGGTCTCCTACGAGCAGTACTTC

J gene: TRBJ1-5
CDR3 length: 18
V gene: TRBV7-8
D gene: TRBD1
clone size: many
CDR3 protein: CASSLERGQGVNNQPQHF
CDR3 DNA: TGTGCCAGCAGCTTAGAACGGGGACAGGGGGTTAATAATCAGCCCCAGCATTTT

J gene: TRBJ2-3
CDR3 length: 14
V gene: TRBV5-1
D gene: .
clone size: .
CDR3 protein: CASSLTVPSDTQYF
CDR3 DNA: TGCGCCAGCAGCTTGACTGTCCCTTCAGATACGCAGTATTTT

J gene: TRBJ2-7
CDR3 length: 12
V gene: TRBV24-1
D gene: TRBD1
clone size: many
CDR3 protein: CATSGDSYEQYF
CDR3 DNA: TGTGCCACCAGTGGGGACAGCTACGAGCAGTACTTC

J gene: TRBJ1-5
CDR3 length: 14
V gene: TRBV20-1
D gene: .
clone size: .
CDR3 protein: CSAKAGADNQPQHF
CDR3 DNA: TGCAGTGCTAAGGCGGGGGCTGATAATCAGCCCCAGCATTTT

J gene: TRBJ2-5
CDR3 length: 16
V gene: TRBV6-1
D gene: TRBD1
clone size: many
CDR3 protein: CASRQTYRGIQETQYF
CDR3 DNA: TGTGCCAGCAGACAGACCTACAGGGGGATCCAAGAGACCCAGTACTTC

J gene: TRBJ2-1
CDR3 length: 14
V gene: TRBV5-4
D gene: TRBD2
clone size: few
CDR3 protein: CASRPGLVDNEQFF
CDR3 DNA: TGTGCCAGCAGGCCGGGACTAGTGGACAATGAGCAGTTCTTC

J gene: TRBJ1-3
CDR3 length: 16
V gene: TRBV12-3/TRBV12-4
D gene: TRBD1
clone size: few
CDR3 protein: CASSLGQGVLRNTIYF
CDR3 DNA: TGTGCCAGCAGTTTGGGACAGGGGGTTCTGAGAAACACCATATATTTT

J gene: TRBJ2-1
CDR3 length: 16
V gene: TRBV5-1
D gene: TRBD2
clone size: many
CDR3 protein: CASSLAGTSVGYEQFF
CDR3 DNA: TGCGCCAGCAGCTTGGCCGGGACTAGCGTGGGGTATGAGCAGTTCTTC

J gene: TRBJ1-2
CDR3 length: 13
V gene: TRBV13
D gene: .
clone size: .
CDR3 protein: CASSFIGNYGYTF
CDR3 DNA: TGTGCCAGCAGCTTCATAGGGAACTATGGCTACACCTTC

J gene: TRBJ2-3
CDR3 length: 17
V gene: TRBV7-9
D gene: TRBD2
clone size: few
CDR3 protein: CASSLARASGREDTQYF
CDR3 DNA: TGTGCCAGCAGCTTAGCGCGGGCTAGCGGGAGGGAAGATACGCAGTATTTT

J gene: TRBJ1-2
CDR3 length: 14
V gene: TRBV29-1
D gene: .
clone size: many
CDR3 protein: CSVAHVGVNYGYTF
CDR3 DNA: TGCAGCGTTGCCCACGTGGGGGTAAACTATGGCTACACCTTC

J gene: TRBJ2-5
CDR3 length: 17
V gene: TRBV7-9
D gene: .
clone size: few
CDR3 protein: CASSVTPPGTLRETQYF
CDR3 DNA: TGTGCCAGCAGCGTTACCCCGCCCGGGACACTCCGAGAGACCCAGTACTTC

J gene: TRBJ1-2
CDR3 length: 15
V gene: TRBV27
D gene: .
clone size: many
CDR3 protein: CASSLSRRSNYGYTF
CDR3 DNA: TGTGCCAGCAGTTTAAGCAGGCGGAGTAACTATGGCTACACCTTC

J gene: TRBJ1-3
CDR3 length: 13
V gene: TRBV2
D gene: .
clone size: few
CDR3 protein: CASIGISGNTIYF
CDR3 DNA: TGTGCCAGCATTGGAATCTCTGGAAACACCATATATTTT

J gene: TRBJ2-2
CDR3 length: 15
V gene: TRBV7-3
D gene: .
clone size: few
CDR3 protein: CASSPGAGDTGELFF
CDR3 DNA: TGTGCCAGCAGCCCCGGGGCAGGGGACACCGGGGAGCTGTTTTTT